Reported below is one T cell receptor (beta chain). Its antigen is not identified. A J-beta primer mix and a sample-barcoded 5' primer were used in a second PCR of about 7 to 12 cycles. TCRdb reprocessed the 5' RACE reads with MiXCR, giving one entry per CDR3 protein. Of 600,000 to 850,000 distinct CDR3 sequences in the sample, 43% were seen once. Isolation yielded PBMCs, at least 7 million per sample, in every case. The ends were cut back, 0 bases at V and 7 bases at J, with 6 bases in the middle. The length of the CDR3 is 13 residues. Germline V gives CDR1 KGHDR, CDR2 SFDVKD. This specimen comes from a study of blood T cells in healthy people across ages. Overall study results and limits: Getting older went along with TCR beta diversity per million T cells dropping roughly linearly.

The chain uses TRBV24-1 and TRBJ2-1, with D unclear. Sequenced sample: blood. The sequence was obtained from a woman aged 55-69 years in good health. The CDR3 region has the DNA TGTGCCACCAGTGATTTGCTTTCAAATGAGCAGTTCTTC. This translates into CATSDLLSNEQFF.